This T cell receptor (beta chain) was identified during a study of Graves' ophthalmopathy and Graves' hyperthyroidism. V lost 1 base and J 0 bases, leaving 12 bases between the germline ends. The germline CDR1 and CDR2 sequences are LNHDA and SQIVND (reference sequence). This CDR3 contains 16 residues. Using RNA transcripts, the TCR beta CDR3 regions were amplified. The library came from an HTBI-primed first-round RT-PCR and a second-round multiplex PCR. MiXCR, run by TCRdb on the multiplex PCR reads, gives a single entry per CDR3 protein. The table includes roughly 1.1 million distinct CDR3 sequences, about two fifths detected once. This clonotype turned up a few times.

This chain connects TRBV19 to TRBJ2-5; D unresolved. The sequence came from an adult man with Graves' hyperthyroidism. Material: peripheral blood or thyroid tissue (not recorded which). This CDR3 reads CASSIVRSAHQETQYF. The CDR3 nucleotides are TGTGCCAGTAGTATAGTTCGGTCGGCGCACCAAGAGACCCAGTACTTC. Together with reference TRBV19 and TRBJ2-5, the CDR3 gives the full variable domain: DGGITQSPKYLFRKEGQNVTLSCEQNLNHDAMYWYRQDPGQGLRLIYYSQIVNDFQKGDIAEGYSVSREKKESFPLTVTSAQKNPTAFYLCASSIVRSAHQETQYFGPGTRLLVL.